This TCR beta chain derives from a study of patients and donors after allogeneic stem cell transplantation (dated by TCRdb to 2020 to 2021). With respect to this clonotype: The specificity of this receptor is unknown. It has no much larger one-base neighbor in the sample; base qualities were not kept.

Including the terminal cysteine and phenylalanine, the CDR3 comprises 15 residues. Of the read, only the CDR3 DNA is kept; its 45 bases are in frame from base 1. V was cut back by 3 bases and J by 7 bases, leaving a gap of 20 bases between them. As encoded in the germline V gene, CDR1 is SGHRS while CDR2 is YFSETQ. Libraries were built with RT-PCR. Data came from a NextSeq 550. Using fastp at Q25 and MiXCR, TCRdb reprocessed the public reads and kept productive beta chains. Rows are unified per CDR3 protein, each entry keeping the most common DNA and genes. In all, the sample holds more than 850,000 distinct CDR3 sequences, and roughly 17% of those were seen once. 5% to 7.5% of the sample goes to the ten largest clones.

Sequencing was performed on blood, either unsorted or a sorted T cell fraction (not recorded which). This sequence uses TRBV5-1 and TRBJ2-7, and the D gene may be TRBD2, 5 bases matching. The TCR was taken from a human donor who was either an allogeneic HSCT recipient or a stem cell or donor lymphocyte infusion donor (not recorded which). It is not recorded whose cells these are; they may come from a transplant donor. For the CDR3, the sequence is CASSSGLGMSAEQYF. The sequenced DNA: TGCGCCAGCAGCTCAGGACTGGGAATGAGCGCGGAGCAGTACTTC.